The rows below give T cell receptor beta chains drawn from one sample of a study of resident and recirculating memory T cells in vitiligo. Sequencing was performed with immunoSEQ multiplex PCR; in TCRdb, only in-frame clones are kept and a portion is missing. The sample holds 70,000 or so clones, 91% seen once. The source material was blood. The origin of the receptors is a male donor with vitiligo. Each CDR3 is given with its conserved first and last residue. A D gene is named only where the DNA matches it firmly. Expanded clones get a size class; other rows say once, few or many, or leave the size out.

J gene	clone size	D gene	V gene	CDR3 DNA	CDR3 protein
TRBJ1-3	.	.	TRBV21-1	TGTGCCAGCAGCTCCCGGGACAGGGGTCATTCTGGAAACACCATATATTTT	CASSSRDRGHSGNTIYF
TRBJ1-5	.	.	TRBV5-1	TGCGCCAGCAGTCTGGGAGGGGATCAGCCCCAGCATTTT	CASSLGGDQPQHF
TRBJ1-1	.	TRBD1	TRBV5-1	TGCGCCAGCAGCCCACAGGGGGCCGCGCCTGAAGCTTTCTTT	CASSPQGAAPEAFF
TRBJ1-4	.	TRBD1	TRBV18	TGTGCCAGCTCACCACAAAGCCCACAGGGGGCTTTTGGGGAAAAACTGTTTTTT	CASSPQSPQGAFGEKLFF
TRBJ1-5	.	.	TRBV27	TGTGCCAGCAGTTTAGAGGGAAGTGGACAGCCCCAGCATTTT	CASSLEGSGQPQHF
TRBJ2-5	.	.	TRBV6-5	TGTGCCAGCAGTCTGGTCCAGCGAGAGACCCAGTACTTC	CASSLVQRETQYF
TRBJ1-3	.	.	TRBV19	TGTGCCAGTAGTCCCCGGGAGACGGGCATATATTTT	CASSPRETGIYF
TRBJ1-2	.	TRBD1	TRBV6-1	TGTGCCAGCAGTGGGGACAGGGGCCTGGGGGGCTACACCTTC	CASSGDRGLGGYTF
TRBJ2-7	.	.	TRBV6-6	TGTGCCAGCAGTTACTCTTTTTCCGGTAGGGGCGGCGAGCAGTACTTC	CASSYSFSGRGGEQYF
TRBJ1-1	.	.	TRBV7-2	TGTGCCAGCAGCTCACTGGAGTACACTGAAGCTTTCTTT	CASSSLEYTEAFF
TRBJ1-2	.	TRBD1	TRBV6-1	TGTGCCAGCAGTGTAAGGACAGGGAAGGACTATGGCTACACCTTC	CASSVRTGKDYGYTF
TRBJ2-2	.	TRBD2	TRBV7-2	TGTGCCAGCAGCTCCAAAAGTGGGACTAGTTACGGGGAGCTGTTTTTT	CASSSKSGTSYGELFF
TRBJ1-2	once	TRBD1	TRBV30	TGTGCCTGCCCAACAGGGGTATCTGGCTACACCTTC	CACPTGVSGYTF
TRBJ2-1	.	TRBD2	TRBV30	TGTGCCTGGGCCCTCGGGACTAAGCAGTTCTTC	CAWALGTKQFF
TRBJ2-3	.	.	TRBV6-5	TGTGCCAGCAGTCCGACAGATTATAGCACAGATACGCAGTATTTT	CASSPTDYSTDTQYF
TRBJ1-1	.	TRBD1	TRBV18	TGTGCCAGCTCACTAATACAGGGGGCAGGCACTGAAGCTTTCTTT	CASSLIQGAGTEAFF
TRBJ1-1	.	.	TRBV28	TGTGCCAGCAGTTTGAGGCAGTTCATGAACACTGAAGCTTTCTTT	CASSLRQFMNTEAFF
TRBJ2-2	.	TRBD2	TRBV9	TGTGCCAGCAGCGTGGAGACTAGCGGCACCGGGGAGCTGTTTTTT	CASSVETSGTGELFF
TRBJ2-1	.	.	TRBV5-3	TGTGCCAGAAGCTTGGCCAAGGCGGCCTACAATGAGCAGTTCTTC	CARSLAKAAYNEQFF
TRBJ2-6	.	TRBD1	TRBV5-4	TGTGCCAGCAGCTTAGGACAGGGGGCCTCTGGGGCCAACGTCCTGACTTTC	CASSLGQGASGANVLTF
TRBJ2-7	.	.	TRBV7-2	TGTGCCAGCAGCTTAGTTCCGGGAGACTACGAGCAGTACTTC	CASSLVPGDYEQYF
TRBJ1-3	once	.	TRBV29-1	TGCAGCGTTGAAGATGGAACAGGGCTTAGCTCTGGAAACACCATATATTTT	CSVEDGTGLSSGNTIYF
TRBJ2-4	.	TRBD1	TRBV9	TGTGCCAGCAGCGTAGCTGGACAGGGGATGTCTGGCAAAAACATTCAGTACTTC	CASSVAGQGMSGKNIQYF
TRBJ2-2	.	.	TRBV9	TGTGCCAGCAGCTTGGGGGGCACCGGGGAGCTGTTTTTT	CASSLGGTGELFF
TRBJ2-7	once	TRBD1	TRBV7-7	TGTGCTAGCAGCTTGGACAGGGGTTACGAGCAGTACTTC	CASSLDRGYEQYF
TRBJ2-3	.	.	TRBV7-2	TGTGCCAGCAGCTTATTGCTAGACAGCACAGATACGCAGTATTTT	CASSLLLDSTDTQYF
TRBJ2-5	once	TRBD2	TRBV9	TGTGCCAGCAGCGAAGGACTAGCGGGGGGTCTCTTGGAGACCCAGTACTTC	CASSEGLAGGLLETQYF
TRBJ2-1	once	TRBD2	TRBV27	TGTGCCAGCAGTTATGGACTAGCGGTATACAATGAGCAGTTCTTC	CASSYGLAVYNEQFF
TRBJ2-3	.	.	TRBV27	TGTGCCAGCAGTCCACCGAAGAGGACAAGCCCCACAGATACGCAGTATTTT	CASSPPKRTSPTDTQYF
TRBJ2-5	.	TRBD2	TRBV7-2	TGTGCCAGCAGCTACGGGGGGGGGCCTCAAGAGACCCAGTACTTC	CASSYGGGPQETQYF
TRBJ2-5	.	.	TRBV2	TGTGCCAGCAGTGATCCCTTCCAAGAGACCCAGTACTTC	CASSDPFQETQYF
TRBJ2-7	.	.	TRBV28	TGTGCCAGCAGTTTACGCGGGACGGTGAGCTCCTACGAGCAGTACTTC	CASSLRGTVSSYEQYF
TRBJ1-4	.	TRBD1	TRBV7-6	TGTGCCAGCAGCGTATTCGGACAGGGGAATGAAAAACTGTTTTTT	CASSVFGQGNEKLFF
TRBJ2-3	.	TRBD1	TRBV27	TGTGCCAGCAGTTTAATAGGGACAGTCACAGATACGCAGTATTTT	CASSLIGTVTDTQYF
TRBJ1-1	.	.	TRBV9	TGTGCCAGCAGCCCTTGGACAGACCTGAACACTGAAGCTTTCTTT	CASSPWTDLNTEAFF
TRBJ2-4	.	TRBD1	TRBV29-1	TGCAGCGCAGACAGGGACGACATTCAGTACTTC	CSADRDDIQYF
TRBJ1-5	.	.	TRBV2	TGTGCCAGTCGAGATAGCAATCAGCCCCAGCATTTT	CASRDSNQPQHF
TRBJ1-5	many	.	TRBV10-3	TGTGCCATCAGTGAGGACCCGGCCAGGGCTGATCAGCCCCAGCATTTT	CAISEDPARADQPQHF
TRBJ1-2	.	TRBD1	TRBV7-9	TGTGCCAGCAGCTTATTCCCAGGGGGCGGCTATGGCTACACCTTC	CASSLFPGGGYGYTF
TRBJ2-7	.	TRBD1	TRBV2	TGTGCCAGCAGTGAGGGACAGAATATCTACGAGCAGTACTTC	CASSEGQNIYEQYF
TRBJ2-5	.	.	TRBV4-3	TGCGCCAGCAGCCCGCAGGGGTATATGCAACGAGAGGCCCAGTACTTC	CASSPQGYMQREAQYF
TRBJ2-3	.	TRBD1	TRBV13	TGTGCCAGCAGGCGACAGGGGAGCACAGATACGCAGTATTTT	CASRRQGSTDTQYF
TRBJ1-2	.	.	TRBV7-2	TGTGCCAGCAGCCCAATCACAAGTTTTGACTACACCTTC	CASSPITSFDYTF
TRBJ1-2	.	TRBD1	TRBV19	TGTGCCAGTAGTATAGACGCTAACAGGGGGTCGAATGGCTACACCTTC	CASSIDANRGSNGYTF
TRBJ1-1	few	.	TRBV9	TGTGCCAGCAGCGTAGAGGGGAAGGACACTGAAGCTTTCTTT	CASSVEGKDTEAFF
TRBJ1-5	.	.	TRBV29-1	TGCAGCGTTCGGGAGACGGGGAATCAGCCCCAGCATTTT	CSVRETGNQPQHF
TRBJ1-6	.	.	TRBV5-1	TGCGCCAGCAGCTTGGAGGTAGCGAGCTCCTATAATTCACCCCTCCACTTT	CASSLEVASSYNSPLHF
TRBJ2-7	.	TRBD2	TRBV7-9	TGTGCCAGCAGCTTAGTAGCGGGGGACACCTACGAGCAGTACTTC	CASSLVAGDTYEQYF
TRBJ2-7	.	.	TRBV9	TGTGCCAGCAGCGTAGGTTTTAGAGGCGAGCAGTACTTC	CASSVGFRGEQYF
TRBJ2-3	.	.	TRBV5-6	TGTGCCAGCAGCTTGGAGGCGCAGGGGAGCACAGATACGCAGTATTTT	CASSLEAQGSTDTQYF